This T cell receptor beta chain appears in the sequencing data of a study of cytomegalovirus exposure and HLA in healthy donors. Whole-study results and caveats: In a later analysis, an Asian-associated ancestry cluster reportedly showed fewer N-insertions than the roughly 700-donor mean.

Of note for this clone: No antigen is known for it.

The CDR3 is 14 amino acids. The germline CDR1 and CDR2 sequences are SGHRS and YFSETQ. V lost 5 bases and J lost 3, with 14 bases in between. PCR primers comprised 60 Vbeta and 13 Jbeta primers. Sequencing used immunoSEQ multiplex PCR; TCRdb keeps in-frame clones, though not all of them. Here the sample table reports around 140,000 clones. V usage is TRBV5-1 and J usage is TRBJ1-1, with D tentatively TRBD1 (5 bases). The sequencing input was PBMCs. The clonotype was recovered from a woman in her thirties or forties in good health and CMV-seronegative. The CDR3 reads CASSWAGEYTEAFF. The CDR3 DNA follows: TGCGCCAGCAGTTGGGCGGGGGAGTACACTGAAGCTTTCTTT.